This T cell receptor beta chain comes out of a study of OX40 agonist ivuxolimab in advanced cancers. At the level of the study: Clinicians treated patients with ivuxolimab, an agonistic anti-OX40 (CD134) antibody.

This clone was recorded once. The antigen remains undetermined. General observations from the study: Expansion of clones was among the lowest in partial responders at 0.1-3.0 mg/kg.

Trimming removed 1 base from V and 1 base from J, with 11 bases in between. Germline V gene data show CDR1 as SGDLS and CDR2 as YYNGEE. The CDR3 totals 15 residues. This table comes from immunoSEQ multiplex PCR, and its TCRdb copy is limited to in-frame clones, with some not included. Of 45,000 to 65,000 clones in the sample, approximately 91% are singletons; the top ten hold 5.5% to 7%. V gene TRBV9 combines with J gene TRBJ2-5; tentative D call: TRBD1 (6 bases). Sequenced material: CD4+ or CD8+ T cells sorted from blood, taken in a trial of the OX40 agonist ivuxolimab. This receptor was obtained from an adult with an advanced solid tumor such as melanoma, head and neck, liver or kidney cancer. This CDR3 reads CASSVRSGVQETQYF. CDR3 nucleotide sequence: TGTGCCAGCAGCGTAAGATCAGGGGTCCAAGAGACCCAGTACTTC.